The clone carrying this T cell receptor beta chain has just one count. As yet, its antigen is unknown. The sample is drawn from a study of T cell responses to AZD1222 COVID-19 vaccine. Findings and limits, study-wide: Clonal diversity was possibly underestimated, and the donors were mostly white British, with more females. Spike-specific TCR breadth and depth rose after two AZD1222 doses. Repertoire samples came only from after the peak T cell response.

The assay was immunoSEQ multiplex PCR, and TCRdb's table has in-frame clones only and misses some. The table includes roughly 100,000 clones, 90% detected once. The specimen was peripheral blood, collected on day 0 of AZD1222 vaccination. The TCR comes from an adult in good health.

The CDR3 loop is CASSQDSHFNEQFF. As DNA, the CDR3 is TGTGCCAGCAGCCAAGATTCTCACTTTAATGAGCAGTTCTTC. The V and J genes are TRBV3-1 (or the pseudogene TRBV3-2) and TRBJ2-1; D unclear. V lost 0 bases, J lost 7 bases, and 10 bases lay in between. The CDR3 covers 14 residues. Germline assignment: CDR1 LGHDT and CDR2 YNNKEL (reference sequence).